This note documents a single T cell receptor beta chain sequence. Its antigen is still unknown. The data were obtained in a study of T cells in narcolepsy. Across the whole study: Healthy controls were enrolled alongside patients with narcolepsy type 1 or type 2. The study, taken as a whole, reports: Autoreactive clonotypes reportedly recurred in blood of same and different patients, not controls. Autoreactive clone sequences were missing from some blood memory CD4+ repertoires. HCRT-specific and TRIB2-specific autoreactive clonotypes appeared among same-patient CSF and blood CD4+ clonotypes.

The V gene's germline CDR1 is SGHTA and CDR2 FQGNSA. The V gene lost 5 bases and the J gene lost 7 bases, with 11 bases spanning the gap. CDR3 length: 12 residues. Some clones are missing from TCRdb's copy, which holds only in-frame ones; the method was immunoSEQ multiplex PCR. The sample records 20,000 to 25,000 clones, almost 85% being singletons. The rearrangement joins TRBV7-2 to TRBJ1-2; the D is unclear. The receptor's source is a human donor with narcolepsy. Material: CD45RA- memory CD4+ T cells from PBMCs. CDR3 sequence reads: CASSPDGFGYTF. The CDR3 bases are TGTGCCAGCAGCCCGGATGGGTTTGGCTACACCTTC.